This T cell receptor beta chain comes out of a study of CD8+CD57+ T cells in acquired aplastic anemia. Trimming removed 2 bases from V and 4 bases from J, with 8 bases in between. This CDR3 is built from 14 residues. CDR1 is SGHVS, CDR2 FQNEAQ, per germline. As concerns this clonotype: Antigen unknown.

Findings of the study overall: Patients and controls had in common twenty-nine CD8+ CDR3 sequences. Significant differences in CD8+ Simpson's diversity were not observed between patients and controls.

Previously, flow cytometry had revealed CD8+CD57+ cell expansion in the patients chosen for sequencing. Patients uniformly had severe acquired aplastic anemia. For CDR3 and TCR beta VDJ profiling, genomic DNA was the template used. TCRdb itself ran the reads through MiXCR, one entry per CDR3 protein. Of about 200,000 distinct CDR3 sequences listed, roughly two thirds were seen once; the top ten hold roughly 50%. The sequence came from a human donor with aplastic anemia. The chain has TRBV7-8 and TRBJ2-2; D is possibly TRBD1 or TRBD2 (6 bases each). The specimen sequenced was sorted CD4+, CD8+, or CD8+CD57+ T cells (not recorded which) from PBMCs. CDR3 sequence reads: CASSLRGPTGELFF. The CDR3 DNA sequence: TGTGCCAGCAGCTTACGGGGGCCCACCGGGGAGCTGTTTTTT.